These 13 T cell receptor beta chains originate from one sample sequenced in a study of blood T cell repertoires in COVID-19. Sequencing used immunoSEQ multiplex PCR; TCRdb keeps in-frame clones, though not all of them. Of 200,000 to 250,000 clones listed, roughly 90% are singletons. Sequenced material: peripheral blood. All receptors come from a man aged 35 to 55 with active or convalescent COVID-19.

The chain recombines TRBV7-9 with TRBJ2-2; D not resolved. Trimming removed 5 bases from V and 2 bases from J, with 3 bases in between. The CDR3 is made up of 12 amino acids. CDR1 and CDR2 (germline): SEHNR, FQNEAQ (reference sequence). CDR3 DNA: TGTGCCAGCAGCCTTAACACCGGGGAGCTGTTTTTT. The encoded protein is CASSLNTGELFF.

The chain carries TRBV29-1 and TRBJ2-7; TRBD1 agrees at 7 bases. V was pared by 4 bases and J by 0 bases, with 6 bases of the junction left unmatched. Germline CDR1 is SQVTM and CDR2 is ANQGSEA. The CDR3 is 14 residues long. The DNA for the CDR3 is TGCAGCGTTGCGGGACAGCTTACCTCCTACGAGCAGTACTTC. Protein product: CSVAGQLTSYEQYF.

The V and J genes are TRBV27 and TRBJ2-1; the D gene is possibly TRBD1 (5 bases). Germline values: CDR1 MNHEY, CDR2 SMNVEV (reference sequence). This CDR3 has 12 amino acids. V lost 3 bases and J lost 10, with 10 bases in between. In DNA form, the CDR3 reads TGTGCCAGCAGTTTTGGTCAGGGAGAGCAGTTCTTC. It translates to CASSFGQGEQFF.

The chain has TRBV2 and TRBJ1-1; no definite D call. The CDR3 has 14 amino acids. CDR1 and CDR2 (germline): SNHLY, FYNNEI. V dropped 2 bases and J dropped 0 bases, with 7 bases sitting between them. The CDR3 sequence is CASSESGVNTEAFF. The CDR3, as DNA: TGTGCCAGCAGTGAAAGCGGGGTGAACACTGAAGCTTTCTTT.

The chain employs TRBV10-3 and TRBJ1-5; a possible D gene is TRBD1 (5 bases). CDR1 and CDR2 from the germline V gene are ENHRY and SYGVKD. CDR3 length: 14 amino acids. The V end was cut by 3 bases, the J end by 0 bases, with 6 bases between. The CDR3 loop is CAISDQGSNQPQHF. The CDR3 region has the DNA TGTGCCATCAGTGACCAGGGTAGCAATCAGCCCCAGCATTTT.

The gene calls are TRBV18 and TRBJ2-5; D may be TRBD1 (5 bases). Trimming left V 6 bases short and J 1 base short, with 12 bases between. In germline, CDR1 is KGHSH, CDR2 LQKENI. CDR3 length: 14 residues. CDR3 bases: TGTGCCAGCTCCCGATCAGGGATCCAAGAGACCCAGTACTTC. Residues: CASSRSGIQETQYF. Combining the CDR3 with reference TRBV18 and TRBJ2-5 gives the whole variable domain NAGVMQNPRHLVRRRGQEARLRCSPMKGHSHVYWYRQLPEEGLKFMVYLQKENIIDESGMPKERFSAEFPKEGPSILRIQQVVRGDSAAYFCASSRSGIQETQYFGPGTRLLVL.

The V gene is TRBV14, the J gene TRBJ2-5; 10 positions agree with TRBD1. Germline V gives CDR1 SGHDN, CDR2 FVKESK. This CDR3 is 13 amino acids long. Trimming cost V 2 bases and J 9 bases; bases outside gene matches: 3. CDR3 in amino acids: CASSQRGTGAQYF. The CDR3 nucleotides are TGTGCCAGCAGCCAAAGGGGGACAGGGGCCCAGTACTTC.

J is TRBJ1-1 and V is TRBV2; the match to TRBD1 covers 7 bases. Trimming removed 5 bases from V and 3 bases from J; junction bases left unmatched: 9. CDR1 and CDR2 from the germline V gene are SNHLY and FYNNEI. This CDR3 comprises 15 residues. CDR3 DNA: TGTGCCAGCAGTCGAATTACAGGGGATCACACTGAAGCTTTCTTT. It translates to CASSRITGDHTEAFF.

CDR3: CASSLRQGGYTEAFF. For the CDR3, the DNA is TGTGCCAGCAGCTTGCGACAGGGAGGTTATACTGAAGCTTTCTTT. The chain has TRBV5-8 and TRBJ1-1; 7 bases fit TRBD1. Germline loops: CDR1 SGHTS, CDR2 YDEGEE. The CDR3 consists of 15 residues. Germline trimming cut 1 base from V and 5 bases from J; bases unmatched to any gene: 8.

This clone was detected once. The V gene is TRBV29-1, the J gene TRBJ1-2, with TRBD1 matching 8 bases. Losses at the gene ends were 4 bases for V and 5 bases for J; bases not matched to a gene: 6. The CDR3 runs 13 residues. Germline V gene lookup returns CDR1 SQVTM and CDR2 ANQGSEA. CDR3 DNA sequence: TGCAGCGTTGGGACAGGGATCCGGTATGGCTACACCTTC. As protein: CSVGTGIRYGYTF.

This rearrangement joins TRBV7-8 to TRBJ2-7; TRBD1 agrees at 11 bases. The CDR3 is 15 residues long. V lost 4 bases to trimming and J lost 2 bases; unmatched junction nucleotides: 4. The germline V gene encodes CDR1 SGHVS and CDR2 FQNEAQ. The CDR3 region is CASSSGTGGAYEQYF. CDR3 nucleotides: TGTGCCAGCAGCTCCGGGACAGGGGGGGCCTACGAGCAGTACTTC.

The rearrangement links TRBV11-2 to TRBJ2-1; 7 bases align to TRBD2. Germline V gives CDR1 SGHAT, CDR2 FQNNGV. The ends lost 5 bases at V and 7 bases at J; junction bases unmatched: 5. This CDR3 has 13 amino acids. CDR3 nucleotides: TGTGCCAGCAGCGTTGAACTAGCGAATGAGCAGTTCTTC. Translated: CASSVELANEQFF. Full variable domain (remainder filled in from reference TRBV11-2 and TRBJ2-1): EAGVAQSPRYKIIEKRQSVAFWCNPISGHATLYWYQQILGQGPKLLIQFQNNGVVDDSQLPKDRFSAERLKGVDSTLKIQPAKLEDSAVYLCASSVELANEQFFGPGTRLTVL.

CDR3 sequence: CATSDTTNTGELFF. CDR3 coding DNA: TGTGCCACCTCGGACACGACGAACACCGGGGAGCTGTTTTTT. V usage is TRBV24-1 and J usage is TRBJ2-2, with D possibly TRBD1 on 5 matching bases. The length of the CDR3 is 14 residues. Per germline, CDR1 KGHDR and CDR2 SFDVKD. Deletions cut 9 bases from V and 0 bases from J, with 10 bases between.